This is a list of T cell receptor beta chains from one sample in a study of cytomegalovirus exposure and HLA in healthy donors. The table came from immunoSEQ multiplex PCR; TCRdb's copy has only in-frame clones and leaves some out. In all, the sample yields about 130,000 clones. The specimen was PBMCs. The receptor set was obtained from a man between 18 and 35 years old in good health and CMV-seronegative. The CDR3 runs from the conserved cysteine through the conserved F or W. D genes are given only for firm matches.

cdr3_aa: CASSGYDRGQEKLFF
d_call: TRBD1
j_call: TRBJ1-4
v_call: TRBV5-8

cdr3_aa: CASSLGLGEETQYF
d_call: TRBD2
j_call: TRBJ2-5
v_call: TRBV4-3

cdr3_aa: CASRLQAVTEAFF
d_call: -
j_call: TRBJ1-1
v_call: TRBV27

cdr3_aa: CASSFFGTGANTEAFF
d_call: TRBD1
j_call: TRBJ1-1
v_call: TRBV7-9

cdr3_aa: CASPRSRTYEQYF
d_call: -
j_call: TRBJ2-7
v_call: TRBV28

cdr3_aa: CASSPQQGSNYGYTF
d_call: -
j_call: TRBJ1-2
v_call: TRBV4-3

cdr3_aa: CASSFPRTGGTDTQYF
d_call: TRBD1
j_call: TRBJ2-3
v_call: TRBV11-3

cdr3_aa: CAINPGQGTGANVLTF
d_call: TRBD1
j_call: TRBJ2-6
v_call: TRBV10-3

cdr3_aa: CASSLRVALPTDTQYF
d_call: -
j_call: TRBJ2-3
v_call: TRBV11-2

cdr3_aa: CASKKSGGSNNEQFF
d_call: TRBD2
j_call: TRBJ2-1
v_call: TRBV19

cdr3_aa: CAWSLSSGNTIYF
d_call: -
j_call: TRBJ1-3
v_call: TRBV30

cdr3_aa: CASSLLDRAGANTEAFF
d_call: -
j_call: TRBJ1-1
v_call: TRBV27

cdr3_aa: CASSFEGSSPLHF
d_call: -
j_call: TRBJ1-6
v_call: TRBV5-8

cdr3_aa: CASSSRGKAEAFF
d_call: -
j_call: TRBJ1-1
v_call: TRBV27

cdr3_aa: CAWSVQGSYTF
d_call: TRBD1
j_call: TRBJ1-2
v_call: TRBV30

cdr3_aa: CASSQSFYGYTF
d_call: -
j_call: TRBJ1-2
v_call: TRBV25-1

cdr3_aa: CASSVAPNRGHSYNEQFF
d_call: TRBD1
j_call: TRBJ2-1
v_call: TRBV9

cdr3_aa: CASSFSEGPYNEQFF
d_call: -
j_call: TRBJ2-1
v_call: TRBV11-2

cdr3_aa: CASSSWGQGKFSVSGANVLTF
d_call: TRBD1
j_call: TRBJ2-6
v_call: TRBV28

cdr3_aa: CASSRDGLAGPNAQETQYF
d_call: TRBD2
j_call: TRBJ2-5
v_call: TRBV4-2

cdr3_aa: CASSLRGGDTEAFF
d_call: -
j_call: TRBJ1-1
v_call: TRBV5-1

cdr3_aa: CASKAPGGGVETQYF
d_call: TRBD2
j_call: TRBJ2-5
v_call: TRBV4-1

cdr3_aa: CASSLPRGLITYEQYF
d_call: -
j_call: TRBJ2-7
v_call: TRBV7-9

cdr3_aa: CASGTRNTIYF
d_call: -
j_call: TRBJ1-3
v_call: TRBV28

cdr3_aa: CASSQELNYGYTF
d_call: -
j_call: TRBJ1-2
v_call: TRBV4-3

cdr3_aa: CASSYGRDRSYEQYF
d_call: -
j_call: TRBJ2-7
v_call: TRBV6-6

cdr3_aa: CASSVAEDEQYF
d_call: -
j_call: TRBJ2-7
v_call: TRBV9

cdr3_aa: CASSVQGARETQYF
d_call: TRBD1
j_call: TRBJ2-5
v_call: TRBV7-9

cdr3_aa: CASGTGTIEAFF
d_call: TRBD1
j_call: TRBJ1-1
v_call: TRBV6-6

cdr3_aa: CASSSGMGAGGPQHF
d_call: -
j_call: TRBJ1-5
v_call: TRBV27

cdr3_aa: CASSLLPVYNSPLHF
d_call: -
j_call: TRBJ1-6
v_call: TRBV27

cdr3_aa: CAWSVGGSYEQYF
d_call: -
j_call: TRBJ2-7
v_call: TRBV30

cdr3_aa: CASSESLGAYEQYF
d_call: -
j_call: TRBJ2-7
v_call: TRBV25-1

cdr3_aa: CASSLGSKRGGPYEQYF
d_call: -
j_call: TRBJ2-7
v_call: TRBV5-4

cdr3_aa: CASSLWTGGTGELFF
d_call: TRBD1
j_call: TRBJ2-2
v_call: TRBV7-9